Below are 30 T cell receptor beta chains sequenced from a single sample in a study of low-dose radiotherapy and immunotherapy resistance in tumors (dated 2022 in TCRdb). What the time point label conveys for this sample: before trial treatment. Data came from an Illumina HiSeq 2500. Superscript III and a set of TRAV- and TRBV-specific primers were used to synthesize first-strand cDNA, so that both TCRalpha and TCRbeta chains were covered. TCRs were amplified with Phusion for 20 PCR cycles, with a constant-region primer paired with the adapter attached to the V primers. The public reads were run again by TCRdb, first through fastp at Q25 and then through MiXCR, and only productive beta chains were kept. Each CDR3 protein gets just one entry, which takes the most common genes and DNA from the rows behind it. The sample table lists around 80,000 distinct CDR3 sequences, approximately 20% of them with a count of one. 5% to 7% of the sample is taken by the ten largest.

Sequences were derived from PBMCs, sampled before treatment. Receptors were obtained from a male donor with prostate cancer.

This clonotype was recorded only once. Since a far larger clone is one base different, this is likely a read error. CDR3 sequence: CASSSETKDFIAEQYF. The CDR3 DNA is TGCGCCAGCAGCTCGGAGACGAAGGATTTCATCGCCGAGCAGTACTTC. The chain carries TRBV5-1 and TRBJ2-7; no definite D call. The CDR3 runs to 16 residues. The V end lost 3 bases, the J end lost 6 bases, and 22 bases lay between the germline ends. Per the germline V gene, CDR1 is SGHRS and CDR2 is YFSETQ.

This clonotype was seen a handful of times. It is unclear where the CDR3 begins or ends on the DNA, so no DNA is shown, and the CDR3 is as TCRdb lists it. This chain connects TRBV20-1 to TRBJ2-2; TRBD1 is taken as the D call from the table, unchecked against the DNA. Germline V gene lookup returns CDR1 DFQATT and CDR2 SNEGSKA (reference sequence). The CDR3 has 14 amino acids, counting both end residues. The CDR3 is CSAAQGLTGELFFF.

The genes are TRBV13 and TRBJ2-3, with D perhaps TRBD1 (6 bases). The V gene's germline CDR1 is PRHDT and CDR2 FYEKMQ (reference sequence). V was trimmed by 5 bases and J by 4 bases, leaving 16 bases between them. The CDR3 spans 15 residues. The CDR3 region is CASSPQGFTADTQYF. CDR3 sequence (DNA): TGTGCCAGCAGCCCCCAGGGGTTCACGGCAGATACGCAGTATTTT.

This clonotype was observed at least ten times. CDR3 bases: TGCGCCAGCAGGCAAACTAGTTCAGACTTCAATGAGCAGTTCTTC. Translation gives CASRQTSSDFNEQFF. The rearrangement uses TRBV5-1 and TRBJ2-1; maybe TRBD2 (5 bases). CDR1 is SGHRS, CDR2 YFSETQ, per germline. The CDR3 has 15 residues. Trimming removed 5 bases at V and 6 bases at J, with 18 bases between. The full variable domain, completed using reference TRBV5-1 and TRBJ2-1, is KAGVTQTPRYLIKTRGQQVTLSCSPISGHRSVSWYQQTPGQGLQFLFEYFSETQRNKGNFPGRFSGRQFSNSRSEMNVSTLELGDSALYLCASRQTSSDFNEQFFGPGTRLTVL.

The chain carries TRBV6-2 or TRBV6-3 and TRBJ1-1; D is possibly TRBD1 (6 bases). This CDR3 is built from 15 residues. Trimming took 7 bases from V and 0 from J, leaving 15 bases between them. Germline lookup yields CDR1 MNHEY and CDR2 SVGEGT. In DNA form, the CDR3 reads TGTGCCAGCATCACCGGGACAACTATGAACACTGAAGCTTTCTTT. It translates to CASITGTTMNTEAFF.

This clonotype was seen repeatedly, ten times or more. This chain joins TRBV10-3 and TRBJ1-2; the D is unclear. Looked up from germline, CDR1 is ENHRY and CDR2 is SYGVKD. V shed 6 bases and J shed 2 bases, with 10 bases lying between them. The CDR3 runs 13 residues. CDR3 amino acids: CAISADGNYGYTF. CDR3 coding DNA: TGTGCCATCAGCGCCGACGGGAACTATGGCTACACCTTC.

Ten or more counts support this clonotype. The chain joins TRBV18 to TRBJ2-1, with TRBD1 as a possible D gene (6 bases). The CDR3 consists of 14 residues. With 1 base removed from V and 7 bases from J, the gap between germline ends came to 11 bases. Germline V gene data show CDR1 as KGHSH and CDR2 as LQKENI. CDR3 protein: CASSPQTGPNEQFF. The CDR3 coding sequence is TGTGCCAGCTCACCACAAACAGGGCCAAATGAGCAGTTCTTC.

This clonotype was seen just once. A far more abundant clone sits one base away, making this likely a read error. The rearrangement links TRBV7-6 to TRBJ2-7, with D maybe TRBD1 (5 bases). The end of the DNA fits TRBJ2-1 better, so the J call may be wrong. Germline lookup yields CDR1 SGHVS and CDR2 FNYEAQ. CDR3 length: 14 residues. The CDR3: CASGAQSSYNEQFF. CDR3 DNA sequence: TGTGCCAGCGGGGCGCAGAGCTCCTACAATGAGCAGTTCTTC.

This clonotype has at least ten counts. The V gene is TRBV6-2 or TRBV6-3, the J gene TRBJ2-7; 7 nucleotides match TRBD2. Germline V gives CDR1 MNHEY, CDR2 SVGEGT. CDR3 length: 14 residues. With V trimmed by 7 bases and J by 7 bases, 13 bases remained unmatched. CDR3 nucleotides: TGTGCCAGCACCCAATTGGGGAGGGGTGGAGAGCAGTACTTC. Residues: CASTQLGRGGEQYF.

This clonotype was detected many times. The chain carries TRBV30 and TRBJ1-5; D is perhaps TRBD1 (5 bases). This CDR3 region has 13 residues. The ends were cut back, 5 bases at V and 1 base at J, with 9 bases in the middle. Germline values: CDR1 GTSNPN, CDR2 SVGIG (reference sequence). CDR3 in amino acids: CAWGTGSNQPQHF. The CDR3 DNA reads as TGTGCCTGGGGGACGGGGAGCAATCAGCCCCAGCATTTT.

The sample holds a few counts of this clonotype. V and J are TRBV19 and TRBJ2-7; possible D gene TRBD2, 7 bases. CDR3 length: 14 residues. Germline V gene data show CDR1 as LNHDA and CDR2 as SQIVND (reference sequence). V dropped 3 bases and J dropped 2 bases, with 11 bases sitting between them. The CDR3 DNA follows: TGTGCCAGTAGTATCGGGGGGCCGACCTACGAGCAGTACTTC. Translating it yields CASSIGGPTYEQYF.

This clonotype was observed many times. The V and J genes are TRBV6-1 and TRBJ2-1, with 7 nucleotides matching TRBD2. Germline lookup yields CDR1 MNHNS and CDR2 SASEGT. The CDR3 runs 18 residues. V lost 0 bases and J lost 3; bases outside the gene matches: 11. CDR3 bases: TGTGCCAGCAGTGAAGCGCTTCGAGGACTAGGGAGCTACAATGAGCAGTTCTTC. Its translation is CASSEALRGLGSYNEQFF.

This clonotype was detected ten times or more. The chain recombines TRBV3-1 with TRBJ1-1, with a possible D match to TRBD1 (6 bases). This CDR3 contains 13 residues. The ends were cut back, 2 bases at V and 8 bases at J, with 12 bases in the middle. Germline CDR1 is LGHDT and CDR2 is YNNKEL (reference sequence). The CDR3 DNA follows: TGTGCCAGCAGCCAAAGCCAGGGGAGCGAAGCTTTCTTT. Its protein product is CASSQSQGSEAFF.

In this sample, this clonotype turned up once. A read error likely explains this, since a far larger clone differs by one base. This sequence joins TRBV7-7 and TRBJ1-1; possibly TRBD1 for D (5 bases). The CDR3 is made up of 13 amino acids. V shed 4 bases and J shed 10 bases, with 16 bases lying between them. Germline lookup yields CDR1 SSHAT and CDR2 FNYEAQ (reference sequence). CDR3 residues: CASSSDGAAVAFF. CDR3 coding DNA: TGTGCCAGCAGCTCGGACGGGGCGGCTGTAGCTTTCTTT.

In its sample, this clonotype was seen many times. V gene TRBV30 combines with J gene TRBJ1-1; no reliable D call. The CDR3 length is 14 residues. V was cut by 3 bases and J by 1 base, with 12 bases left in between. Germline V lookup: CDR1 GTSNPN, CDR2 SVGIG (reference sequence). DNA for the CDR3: TGTGCCTGGAGAGGCAGGCGGAGGAACACTGAAGCTTTCTTT. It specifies CAWRGRRRNTEAFF.

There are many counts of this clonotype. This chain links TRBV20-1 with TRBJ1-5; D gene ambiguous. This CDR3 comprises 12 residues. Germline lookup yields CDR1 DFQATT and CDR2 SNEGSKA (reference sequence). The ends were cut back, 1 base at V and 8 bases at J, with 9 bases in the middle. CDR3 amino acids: CSARGGREPQHF. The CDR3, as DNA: TGCAGTGCTAGAGGGGGAAGAGAGCCCCAGCATTTT.

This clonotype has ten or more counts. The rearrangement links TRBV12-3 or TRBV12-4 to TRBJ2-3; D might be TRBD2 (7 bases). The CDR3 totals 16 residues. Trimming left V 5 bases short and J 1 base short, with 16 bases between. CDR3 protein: CASSTEGGTGTDTQYF. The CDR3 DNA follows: TGTGCCAGCAGTACCGAGGGGGGGACGGGCACAGATACGCAGTATTTT.

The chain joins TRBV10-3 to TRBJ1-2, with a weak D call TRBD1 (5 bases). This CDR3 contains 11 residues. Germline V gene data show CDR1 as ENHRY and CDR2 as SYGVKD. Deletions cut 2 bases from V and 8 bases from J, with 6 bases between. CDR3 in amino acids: CAISEGAGYTF. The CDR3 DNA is TGTGCCATCAGTGAGGGGGCAGGCTACACCTTC.

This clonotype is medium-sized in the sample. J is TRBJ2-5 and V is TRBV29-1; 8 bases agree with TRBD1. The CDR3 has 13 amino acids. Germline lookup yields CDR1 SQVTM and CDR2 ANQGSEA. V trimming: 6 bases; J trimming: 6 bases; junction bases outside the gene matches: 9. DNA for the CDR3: TGCAGCGTGGTGGGACAGGCCCCCCAGACCCAGTACTTC. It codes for CSVVGQAPQTQYF.

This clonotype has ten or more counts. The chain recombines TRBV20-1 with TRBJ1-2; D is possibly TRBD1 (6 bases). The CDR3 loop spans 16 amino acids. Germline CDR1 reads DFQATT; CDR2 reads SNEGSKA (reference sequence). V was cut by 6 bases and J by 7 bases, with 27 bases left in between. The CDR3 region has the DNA TGCAGTGCCCCCCCGCTCGGGGGCTCTATTTTGGGTGGCTACACCTTC. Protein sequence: CSAPPLGGSILGGYTF.

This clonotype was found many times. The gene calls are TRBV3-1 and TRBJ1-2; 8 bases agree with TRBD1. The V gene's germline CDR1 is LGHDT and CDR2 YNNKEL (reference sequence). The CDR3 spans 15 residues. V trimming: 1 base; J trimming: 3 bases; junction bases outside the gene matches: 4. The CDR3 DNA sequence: TGTGCCAGCAGCCAAGGACAGGGGAATCACTATGGCTACACCTTC. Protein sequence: CASSQGQGNHYGYTF.

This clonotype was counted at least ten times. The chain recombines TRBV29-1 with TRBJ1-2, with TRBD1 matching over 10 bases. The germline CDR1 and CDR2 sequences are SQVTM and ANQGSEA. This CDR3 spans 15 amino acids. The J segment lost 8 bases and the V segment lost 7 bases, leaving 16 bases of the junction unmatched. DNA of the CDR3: TGCAGCGCCCTCCGGGACAGGGGATGGGATGGAGGCTACACCTTC. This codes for CSALRDRGWDGGYTF.

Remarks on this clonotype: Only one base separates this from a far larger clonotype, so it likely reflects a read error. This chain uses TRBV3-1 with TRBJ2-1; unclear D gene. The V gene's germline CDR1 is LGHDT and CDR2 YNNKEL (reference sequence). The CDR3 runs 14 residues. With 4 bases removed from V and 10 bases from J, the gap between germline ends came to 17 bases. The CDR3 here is CASSRALSSYEQFF. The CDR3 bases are TGTGCCAGCAGCCGGGCCCTCAGCTCCTACGAGCAGTTCTTC.

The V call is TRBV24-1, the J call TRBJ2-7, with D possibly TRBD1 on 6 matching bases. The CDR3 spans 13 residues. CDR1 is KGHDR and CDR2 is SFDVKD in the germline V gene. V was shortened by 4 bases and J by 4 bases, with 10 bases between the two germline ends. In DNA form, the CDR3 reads TGTGCCACCAGTGAACCGGACAGATACGAGCAGTACTTC. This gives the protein CATSEPDRYEQYF.

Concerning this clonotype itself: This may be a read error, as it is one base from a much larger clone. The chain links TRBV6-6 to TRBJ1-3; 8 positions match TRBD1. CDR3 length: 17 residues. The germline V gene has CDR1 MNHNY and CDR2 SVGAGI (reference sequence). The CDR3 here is CASKNLAGQGSGNTIFF. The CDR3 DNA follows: TGTGCCAGCAAAAACCTAGCTGGACAGGGCTCTGGAAACACCATATTTTTT.

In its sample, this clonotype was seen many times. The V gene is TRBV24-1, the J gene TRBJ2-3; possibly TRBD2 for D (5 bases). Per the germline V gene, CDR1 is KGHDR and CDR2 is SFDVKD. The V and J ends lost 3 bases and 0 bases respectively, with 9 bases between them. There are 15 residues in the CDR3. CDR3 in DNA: TGTGCCACCAGTGATCGGGATTCTAGCACAGATACGCAGTATTTT. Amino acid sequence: CATSDRDSSTDTQYF.

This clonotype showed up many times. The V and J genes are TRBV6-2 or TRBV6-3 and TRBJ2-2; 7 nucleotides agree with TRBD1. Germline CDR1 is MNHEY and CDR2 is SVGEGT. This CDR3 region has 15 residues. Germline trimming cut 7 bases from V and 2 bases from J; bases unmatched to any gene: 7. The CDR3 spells CASTTGALNTGELFF. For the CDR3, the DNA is TGTGCCAGCACCACAGGGGCCCTAAACACCGGGGAGCTGTTTTTT.

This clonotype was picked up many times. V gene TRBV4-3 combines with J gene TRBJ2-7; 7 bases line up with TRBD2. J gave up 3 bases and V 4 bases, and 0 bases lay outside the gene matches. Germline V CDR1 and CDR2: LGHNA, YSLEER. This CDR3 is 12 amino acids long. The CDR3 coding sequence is TGCGCCAGCAGCCCGGGGGGCTACGAGCAGTACTTC. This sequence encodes CASSPGGYEQYF.

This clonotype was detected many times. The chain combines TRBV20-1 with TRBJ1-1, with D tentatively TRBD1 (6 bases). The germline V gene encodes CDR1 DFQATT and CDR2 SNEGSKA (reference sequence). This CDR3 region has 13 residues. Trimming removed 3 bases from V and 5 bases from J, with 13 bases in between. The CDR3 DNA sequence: TGCAGTGCTAGTCGGGGGGCGCAAACTGAAGCTTTCTTT. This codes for CSASRGAQTEAFF.

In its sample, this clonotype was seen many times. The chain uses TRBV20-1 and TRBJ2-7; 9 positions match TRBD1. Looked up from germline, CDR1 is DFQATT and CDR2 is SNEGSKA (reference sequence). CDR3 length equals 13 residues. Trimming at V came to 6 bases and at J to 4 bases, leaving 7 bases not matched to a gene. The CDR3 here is CSAMPGQGYEQYF. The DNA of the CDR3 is TGCAGTGCCATGCCGGGACAGGGATACGAGCAGTACTTC.